The entry below gives a single T cell receptor (beta chain) sequence along with its context. Its antigen is still unknown. These data originate in a study of shared clonotypes between healthy human individuals. The wider study: Three plates were used per donor for CD4 naive, three for CD4 memory, two for CD8 naive and one for CD8 memory.

The input for sorted-subset replicate PCRs was roughly 180 ng DNA, around 30,000 T cell genomes. TCRdb's copy holds only in-frame clones and misses some; the assay was immunoSEQ multiplex PCR. The data contain 2 million to 2.5 million clones, roughly 93% of them singletons. General study points: Around 5% of naive CD4 clonotypes were common to a few donors.

The CDR3 sequence is 15 residues long. Germline V gives CDR1 SQVTM, CDR2 ANQGSEA. Trimming cost V 6 bases and J 0 bases; bases outside gene matches: 7. The V gene is TRBV29-1, the J gene TRBJ2-7; 11 bases align to TRBD2. This TCR came from a man aged 18 to 30 in good health. Some clones in this sample may be carry-over from other donors' samples. Sample: naive CD4+ T cells from PBMCs. Subset meaning: CD45RA+ positively selected. CDR3 amino acids: CSVGFSGRVSYEQYF. CDR3 sequence (DNA): TGCAGCGTGGGGTTTAGCGGGAGGGTCTCCTACGAGCAGTACTTC.